Following are 26 T cell receptor beta chains from one sample sequenced in a study of T-cell memory formation after mild COVID-19. TCRdb re-derived calls from the 5' RACE reads in MiXCR, one entry per CDR3 protein. The sample records approximately 580,000 distinct CDR3 sequences, roughly 21% being singletons. The sample comprised PBMCs or a T cell subset sorted from them (not recorded which). All receptors come from an adult woman who had mild COVID-19 (a few samples of this study predate the infection). Cell type and time point are not known.

In this sample, this clonotype turned up many times. This chain connects TRBV5-1 to TRBJ2-2; D remains unclear. The germline gives CDR1 SGHRS, CDR2 YFSETQ. The germline V and J ends were trimmed by 4 bases and 2 bases, with 0 bases remaining between them. The CDR3 has 11 residues. The CDR3 loop is CASSNTGELFF. CDR3 bases: TGCGCCAGCAGCAACACCGGGGAGCTGTTTTTT.

This chain uses TRBV5-6 with TRBJ2-7, with D unresolved. V was trimmed by 0 bases and J by 3 bases, leaving 10 bases between them. Germline CDR1 reads SGHDT; CDR2 reads YYEEEE. CDR3 length: 14 residues. This chain's CDR3 is CASSLDGILYEQYF. CDR3 coding DNA: TGTGCCAGCAGCTTGGATGGAATCCTCTACGAGCAGTACTTC.

This clonotype was observed a handful of times. The chain recombines TRBV4-1 with TRBJ1-2, with D hard to call. Germline CDR1 MGHRA, CDR2 YSYEKL. CDR3 length: 13 residues. V was clipped by 4 bases and J by 5 bases, with 11 bases between them. The CDR3 loop reads CASSREAYYGYTF. The CDR3 bases are TGCGCCAGCAGCCGAGAAGCGTATTATGGCTACACCTTC.

The chain links TRBV12-3 or TRBV12-4 to TRBJ2-3, with 12 positions matching TRBD1. CDR3 length equals 16 residues. V shed 6 bases, J shed 4 bases, and the junction held 8 bases outside the gene matches. In DNA form, the CDR3 reads TGTGCCAGCAGCGAACCCGGGACAGGGGGCGCAGATACGCAGTATTTT. Translated: CASSEPGTGGADTQYF.

The J gene is TRBJ2-7, the V gene TRBV29-1; a weak D match, TRBD1 (5 bases). This CDR3 region has 12 residues. V lost 6 bases and J lost 2, with 11 bases in between. Germline V gene data show CDR1 as SQVTM and CDR2 as ANQGSEA. DNA of the CDR3: TGCAGCGTCCAGACAGACACCTACGAGCAGTACTTC. Amino acid sequence: CSVQTDTYEQYF.

V usage is TRBV9 and J usage is TRBJ1-6; tentative D call: TRBD1 (6 bases). The germline CDR1 and CDR2 sequences are SGDLS and YYNGEE. This CDR3 is built from 13 residues. V lost 3 bases and J 8 bases, leaving 9 bases between the germline ends. CDR3 residues: CASSGHRDSPLHF. The CDR3 coding sequence is TGTGCCAGCAGCGGCCACAGGGATTCACCCCTCCACTTT.

The chain carries TRBV10-3 and TRBJ2-4; D might be TRBD1 or TRBD2, each matching 5 bases. The CDR3 sequence is 14 residues long. The germline V gene encodes CDR1 ENHRY and CDR2 SYGVKD. The V end lost 4 bases, the J end lost 6 bases, and 13 bases lay between the germline ends. The DNA of the CDR3 is TGTGCCATCAGTGGCGAGGGGAACCTAAACATTCAGTACTTC. It translates to CAISGEGNLNIQYF.

This clonotype was observed many times. In DNA, the CDR3 is TGTGCCAGCAGTTTTGGGACTAGCGGGTACGAGCAGTACTTC. It specifies CASSFGTSGYEQYF. The chain combines TRBV12-3 or TRBV12-4 with TRBJ2-7; TRBD2 aligns across 12 bases. The CDR3 covers 14 residues. With 3 bases clipped from V and 4 bases from J, the junction kept 1 base outside the gene matches.

This chain uses TRBV28 with TRBJ2-3, with unresolved D. The CDR3 is 15 amino acids. CDR1 is MDHEN and CDR2 is SYDVKM in the germline V gene. V dropped 0 bases and J dropped 0 bases, with 7 bases sitting between them. CDR3 residues: CASSLWGVSTDTQYF. Here the CDR3 DNA reads TGTGCCAGCAGTTTATGGGGCGTGAGCACAGATACGCAGTATTTT.

This clonotype turned up a few times. CDR3 loop: CASSTTLLDSSYNEQFF. DNA of the CDR3: TGTGCCAGCAGCACCACCTTACTAGATAGCTCCTACAATGAGCAGTTCTTC. This chain links TRBV7-8 with TRBJ2-1, with TRBD2 as a possible D gene (5 bases). Germline V CDR1 and CDR2: SGHVS, FQNEAQ. Trimming took 5 bases from V and 0 from J, leaving 17 bases between them. The CDR3 covers 17 residues.

The chain couples TRBV18 to TRBJ2-7; maybe TRBD2 (6 bases). The CDR3 covers 19 residues. Germline V gene data show CDR1 as KGHSH and CDR2 as LQKENI. V was shortened by 5 bases and J by 2 bases, with 28 bases between the two germline ends. CDR3 nucleotides: TGTGCCAGCTCAGCCCGAGGACTACGGACCGCAGCGCCACCCTACGAGCAGTACTTC. Encoded protein: CASSARGLRTAAPPYEQYF.

The table lists this clonotype with a few counts. V is TRBV5-6 and J is TRBJ2-1; no clear D. The V end lost 2 bases, the J end lost 8 bases, and 17 bases lay between the germline ends. CDR1 is SGHDT, CDR2 YYEEEE, per germline. This CDR3 is 15 amino acids long. CDR3 residues: CASSFALSAHDEQFF. The CDR3 DNA follows: TGTGCCAGCAGCTTTGCTCTTTCCGCTCACGATGAGCAGTTCTTC.

This clonotype was counted between two and nine times. The rearrangement links TRBV10-3 to TRBJ1-5; no clear D. Germline CDR1 and CDR2: ENHRY and SYGVKD. Between the trimmed V and J ends, which lost 0 bases and 10 bases, there was a span of 10 bases. The CDR3 spans 13 residues. The CDR3 loop is CAISESIGRPQHF. CDR3 DNA sequence: TGTGCCATCAGTGAGTCGATAGGGCGACCCCAGCATTTT.

This clonotype was counted between two and nine times. This rearrangement joins TRBV13 to TRBJ2-7; D is tentatively TRBD1 or TRBD2 (5 bases each). Germline CDR1 reads PRHDT; CDR2 reads FYEKMQ (reference sequence). The CDR3 loop spans 13 amino acids. V was cut by 5 bases and J by 7 bases, with 15 bases left in between. CDR3 in amino acids: CASSPGRGGEQYF. The CDR3 DNA sequence: TGTGCCAGCAGCCCAGGCCGTGGGGGTGAGCAGTACTTC. Complete variable domain (other parts from reference TRBV13 and TRBJ2-7): AAGVIQSPRHLIKEKRETATLKCYPIPRHDTVYWYQQGPGQDPQFLISFYEKMQSDKGSIPDRFSAQQFSDYHSELNMSSLELGDSALYFCASSPGRGGEQYFGPGTRLTVT.

This clonotype appeared a few times. The chain joins TRBV19 to TRBJ1-5, with a weak D call TRBD1 (6 bases). The CDR3 sequence is 14 residues long. Trimming took off 1 base at V and 4 bases at J, with 8 bases between the two ends. Germline V lookup: CDR1 LNHDA, CDR2 SQIVND (reference sequence). The chain's CDR3 is CASSIGTANQPQHF. The CDR3 DNA sequence: TGTGCCAGTAGTATAGGGACAGCTAATCAGCCCCAGCATTTT.

The sample holds one count of this clonotype. CDR3 in amino acids: CASSLAGQGQFYGYTF. CDR3 DNA: TGCGCCAGCAGCTTGGCCGGACAGGGCCAGTTCTATGGCTACACCTTC. The gene calls are TRBV5-1 and TRBJ1-2; 8 bases align to TRBD1. Looked up from germline, CDR1 is SGHRS and CDR2 is YFSETQ. Trimming removed 0 bases from V and 4 bases from J; junction bases left unmatched: 8. The CDR3 totals 16 residues.

The J gene is TRBJ2-1, the V gene TRBV7-2, with D unclear. Trimming removed 3 bases at V and 7 bases at J, with 13 bases between. The CDR3 contains 14 residues. Germline assignment: CDR1 SGHTA and CDR2 FQGNSA. As DNA, the CDR3 is TGTGCCAGCAGCTTTGATCTGGCTGGGAATGAGCAGTTCTTC. Amino acids: CASSFDLAGNEQFF. The variable domain in full, with the rest retrieved from reference TRBV7-2 and TRBJ2-1, is GAGVSQSPSNKVTEKGKDVELRCDPISGHTALYWYRQSLGQGLEFLIYFQGNSAPDKSGLPSDRFSAERTGGSVSTLTIQRTQQEDSAVYLCASSFDLAGNEQFFGPGTRLTVL.

The chain is built from TRBV6-5 and TRBJ1-2, with D maybe TRBD1 (5 bases). V was cut by 2 bases and J by 0 bases, with 7 bases left in between. This CDR3 has 14 residues. Germline V lookup: CDR1 MNHEY, CDR2 SVGAGI. The CDR3 sequence is CASSYRGPNYGYTF. In nucleotides, the CDR3 is TGTGCCAGCAGTTACCGGGGACCTAACTATGGCTACACCTTC.

The rearrangement links TRBV7-2 to TRBJ1-1; no clear D. The CDR3 length is 13 residues. The germline V gene has CDR1 SGHTA and CDR2 FQGNSA. V lost 4 bases, J lost 6 bases, and 12 bases lay in between. The CDR3 sequence: CASSSGFRAEAFF. The CDR3 DNA reads as TGTGCCAGCAGCTCGGGGTTTAGGGCTGAAGCTTTCTTT. Using reference TRBV7-2 and TRBJ1-1 for the parts outside the CDR3, the full variable domain is GAGVSQSPSNKVTEKGKDVELRCDPISGHTALYWYRQSLGQGLEFLIYFQGNSAPDKSGLPSDRFSAERTGGSVSTLTIQRTQQEDSAVYLCASSSGFRAEAFFGQGTRLTVV.

The rearrangement joins TRBV12-3 or TRBV12-4 to TRBJ2-7; D not certain. The CDR3 length is 14 residues. V lost 4 bases, J lost 2 bases, and 12 bases lay in between. CDR3: CASSSPDRAYEQYF. CDR3 DNA: TGTGCCAGCAGTTCACCGGACCGAGCCTACGAGCAGTACTTC.

The chain combines TRBV25-1 with TRBJ2-3; the D gene is possibly TRBD2 (7 bases). Germline values: CDR1 MGHDK, CDR2 SYGVNS. With 5 bases removed from V and 1 base from J, the gap between germline ends came to 16 bases. The CDR3 has 16 residues. The DNA for the CDR3 is TGTGCCAGCAGTCCCGGCCGGGGGGCCGGCACAGATACGCAGTATTTT. Its protein is CASSPGRGAGTDTQYF.

This clonotype was counted between two and nine times. This rearrangement joins TRBV7-6 to TRBJ2-1; TRBD2 aligns across 12 bases. Per the germline V gene, CDR1 is SGHVS and CDR2 is FNYEAQ. The CDR3 is made up of 17 amino acids. The junction had 12 bases not matched to a gene; V was cut back by 5 bases and J by 7 bases. As DNA, the CDR3 is TGTGCCAGCAGCCCACCCTCTAGCGGGGGGGCCGATAATGAGCAGTTCTTC. Amino acid sequence: CASSPPSSGGADNEQFF.

The rearrangement uses TRBV25-1 and TRBJ2-3, with 11 nucleotides matching TRBD2. This CDR3 has 16 residues. Germline loops: CDR1 MGHDK, CDR2 SYGVNS. J lost 2 bases, V lost 8 bases, and 9 bases had no gene match. In nucleotides, the CDR3 is TGTGCCAGCGGCGATGGACTAGCGGGTTTCACAGATACGCAGTATTTT. Protein product: CASGDGLAGFTDTQYF.

The chain carries TRBV12-3 or TRBV12-4 and TRBJ1-5; D unresolved. Trimming removed 8 bases at V and 4 bases at J, with 12 bases between. This CDR3 has 13 amino acids. The CDR3 region has the DNA TGTGCCAGCCGTCGACCGGGGAATCAGCCCCAGCATTTT. Amino acid sequence: CASRRPGNQPQHF.

This clonotype was detected only a few times. This sequence joins TRBV24-1 and TRBJ2-5; TRBD2 matches 11 bases. CDR1 and CDR2 from the germline V gene are KGHDR and SFDVKD. The junction had 4 bases not matched to a gene; V was cut back by 4 bases and J by 4 bases. CDR3 length: 15 residues. The CDR3 is CATSDGGLAGETQYF. The CDR3 coding sequence is TGTGCCACCAGTGACGGCGGACTAGCGGGAGAGACCCAGTACTTC.

In this sample, this clonotype turned up a few times. J is TRBJ2-5 and V is TRBV12-3 or TRBV12-4; 8 nucleotides line up with TRBD1. V shed 4 bases and J 5 bases; nucleotides not matched to a gene: 6. The CDR3 has 14 amino acids. CDR3 sequence reads: CASSSRGREETQYF. The CDR3 coding sequence is TGTGCCAGCAGTTCCAGGGGGCGCGAGGAGACCCAGTACTTC.